This T cell receptor beta chain was observed in a study of Tregs in tolerant kidney transplant recipients. Germline CDR1 and CDR2: SGHAT and FQNNGV. CDR3 length: 16 amino acids. The V end lost 4 bases, the J end lost 0 bases, and 10 bases lay between the germline ends. Generated by immunoSEQ multiplex PCR, the TCRdb table keeps only in-frame clones and is missing some. Seen here are some 55,000 clones, approximately 85% observed once, and the top ten hold 2.1%. The TCR comes from a human donor who received a combined kidney and bone marrow transplant. The sample consisted of Tregs from blood, taken before the transplant. The chain carries TRBV11-2 and TRBJ2-6; D unresolved. CDR3 bases: TGTGCCAGCAGCTCATCAGCATACTCTGGGGCCAACGTCCTGACTTTC. Encoded protein: CASSSSAYSGANVLTF.